This is a list of T cell receptor beta chains from one sample in a study of T-cell memory formation after mild COVID-19. A single record per CDR3 protein comes from TCRdb applying MiXCR to the 5' RACE reads. The sample holds hundreds of thousands of distinct CDR3 sequences, 15% to 20% seen once. Sequenced material: PBMCs or a T cell subset sorted from them (not recorded which). These receptors all stem from a man between 18 and 29 years old who had mild COVID-19 (a few samples of this study predate the infection). Cell type and time point are not known. Both conserved end residues are part of each CDR3. D genes are given only for firm matches. Expanded clones get a size class; other rows say once, few or many, or leave the size out.

v_gene: TRBV18; abundance: NA; d_gene: TRBD1; j_gene: TRBJ1-4; len: 16; CDR3nt: TGTGCCAGCTCCCGGGAGGGGGCTGCAACTAATGAAAAACTGTTTTTT; CDR3aa: CASSREGAATNEKLFF
v_gene: TRBV7-2; abundance: few; d_gene: TRBD2; j_gene: TRBJ2-1; len: 14; CDR3nt: TGTGCCAGCACCCCCAGCGGGGGATTGTATGAGCAGTTCTTC; CDR3aa: CASTPSGGLYEQFF
v_gene: TRBV5-1; abundance: few; d_gene: TRBD1; j_gene: TRBJ2-4; len: 14; CDR3nt: TGCGCCAGCCACCGGGACAGCGGAAAAAACATTCAGTACTTC; CDR3aa: CASHRDSGKNIQYF
v_gene: TRBV20-1; abundance: many; d_gene: TRBD2; j_gene: TRBJ2-1; len: 15; CDR3nt: TGCAGTGCTCCTCTAGCGGGGGGGCCCAACAATGAGCAGTTCTTC; CDR3aa: CSAPLAGGPNNEQFF
v_gene: TRBV18; abundance: few; d_gene: TRBD1; j_gene: TRBJ2-6; len: 18; CDR3nt: TGTGCCAGCTCACCACCGGGACAGGGGGCGTCTGGGGCCAACGTCCTGACTTTC; CDR3aa: CASSPPGQGASGANVLTF
v_gene: TRBV7-2; abundance: NA; d_gene: NA; j_gene: TRBJ2-5; len: 12; CDR3nt: TGTGCCAGCAGCACCCTAGGGGAGACCCAGTACTTC; CDR3aa: CASSTLGETQYF
v_gene: TRBV12-3/TRBV12-4; abundance: many; d_gene: TRBD1; j_gene: TRBJ2-5; len: 14; CDR3nt: TGTGCCAGCAGTCCCCGACGACAGGGAGAGACCCAGTACTTC; CDR3aa: CASSPRRQGETQYF
v_gene: TRBV10-3; abundance: NA; d_gene: NA; j_gene: TRBJ2-7; len: 13; CDR3nt: TGTGCCATCAACCGAATTCAGGGAAGAGACCAGTACTTC; CDR3aa: CAINRIQGRDQYF
v_gene: TRBV6-6; abundance: many; d_gene: NA; j_gene: TRBJ1-1; len: 13; CDR3nt: TGTGCCATAGCGCCCTCAGGGTTTGCTGAAGCTTTCTTT; CDR3aa: CAIAPSGFAEAFF
v_gene: TRBV29-1; abundance: few; d_gene: NA; j_gene: TRBJ1-1; len: 12; CDR3nt: TGCAGCGGGCGAGTGACGGCGACTGAAGCTTTCTTT; CDR3aa: CSGRVTATEAFF
v_gene: TRBV25-1; abundance: few; d_gene: TRBD1; j_gene: TRBJ1-2; len: 18; CDR3nt: TGTGCCAGCAGTGAAGGGATGGTGGACAGGGAGAGACTAGATGGCTACACCTTC; CDR3aa: CASSEGMVDRERLDGYTF
v_gene: TRBV12-3/TRBV12-4; abundance: few; d_gene: NA; j_gene: TRBJ1-2; len: 14; CDR3nt: TGTGCCAGCAGTTTTGACAGCTCCCACTATGGCTACACCTTC; CDR3aa: CASSFDSSHYGYTF
v_gene: TRBV2; abundance: NA; d_gene: NA; j_gene: TRBJ1-2; len: 15; CDR3nt: TGTGCCAGCGCCTCCTCGGGTCGGGCTAACTATGGCTACACCTTC; CDR3aa: CASASSGRANYGYTF
v_gene: TRBV20-1; abundance: NA; d_gene: NA; j_gene: TRBJ2-1; len: 14; CDR3nt: TGCAGTGCTAGCAGTCGAAACAGGGACAATGAGCAGTTCTTC; CDR3aa: CSASSRNRDNEQFF
v_gene: TRBV29-1; abundance: few; d_gene: NA; j_gene: TRBJ2-7; len: 15; CDR3nt: TGCAGCGTTGAAGATCAGGGCAGTTCCTTTTACGAGCAGTACTTC; CDR3aa: CSVEDQGSSFYEQYF
v_gene: TRBV12-3/TRBV12-4; abundance: many; d_gene: NA; j_gene: TRBJ2-2; len: 17; CDR3nt: TGTGCCAGCAGTCCCTCAGGGGGGGAGATCAACACCGGGGAGCTGTTTTTT; CDR3aa: CASSPSGGEINTGELFF
v_gene: TRBV7-2; abundance: few; d_gene: NA; j_gene: TRBJ2-2; len: 15; CDR3nt: TGTGCCAGTATGGAGACAGCTTCGAACACCGGGGAGCTGTTTTTT; CDR3aa: CASMETASNTGELFF
v_gene: TRBV27; abundance: many; d_gene: NA; j_gene: TRBJ2-3; len: 14; CDR3nt: TGTGCCAGCAGTTTTCGGGCGAAAACGGATACGCAGTATTTT; CDR3aa: CASSFRAKTDTQYF
v_gene: TRBV6-4; abundance: few; d_gene: TRBD1; j_gene: TRBJ2-5; len: 15; CDR3nt: TGTGCCAGCAGACGGACAGGGGGCGGCGGAGAGACCCAGTACTTC; CDR3aa: CASRRTGGGGETQYF
v_gene: TRBV5-1; abundance: few; d_gene: TRBD2; j_gene: TRBJ2-7; len: 15; CDR3nt: TGCGCCAGCAGCTTTGATGAGCGGGGCGTCTACGAGCAGTACTTC; CDR3aa: CASSFDERGVYEQYF
v_gene: TRBV6-5; abundance: NA; d_gene: TRBD1; j_gene: TRBJ1-1; len: 15; CDR3nt: TGTGCCAGCAGGACCCAGACAGGGGTCGGCACTGAAGCTTTCTTT; CDR3aa: CASRTQTGVGTEAFF
v_gene: TRBV20-1; abundance: few; d_gene: NA; j_gene: TRBJ1-2; len: 13; CDR3nt: TGCAGTGCTCACCCCGGGACGCATCGGGGCTACACCTTC; CDR3aa: CSAHPGTHRGYTF
v_gene: TRBV25-1; abundance: many; d_gene: NA; j_gene: TRBJ1-5; len: 16; CDR3nt: TGTGCCAGCAGTGAGGACAGTGAGTATAGCAATCAGCCCCAGCATTTT; CDR3aa: CASSEDSEYSNQPQHF
v_gene: TRBV29-1; abundance: few; d_gene: NA; j_gene: TRBJ1-1; len: 14; CDR3nt: TGCAGCGTTGCAGACACGGGGGGAACCCCTGAAGCTTTCTTT; CDR3aa: CSVADTGGTPEAFF
v_gene: TRBV12-3/TRBV12-4; abundance: many; d_gene: NA; j_gene: TRBJ2-7; len: 14; CDR3nt: TGTGCCAGCAGTTCAGGGACCGGGTTCTACGAGCAGTACTTC; CDR3aa: CASSSGTGFYEQYF
v_gene: TRBV6-5; abundance: few; d_gene: NA; j_gene: TRBJ2-1; len: 12; CDR3nt: TGTGCCAGCAGAACGACAGGAAATGAGCAGTTCTTC; CDR3aa: CASRTTGNEQFF
v_gene: TRBV11-2; abundance: NA; d_gene: NA; j_gene: TRBJ1-1; len: 13; CDR3nt: TGTGCCACGAGGGGGTGGGAGGACACTGAAGCTTTCTTT; CDR3aa: CATRGWEDTEAFF
v_gene: TRBV11-2; abundance: many; d_gene: NA; j_gene: TRBJ2-2; len: 15; CDR3nt: TGTGCCAGCAGCTTATTCCGGGGACGGACCGGGGAGCTGTTTTTT; CDR3aa: CASSLFRGRTGELFF
v_gene: TRBV20-1; abundance: NA; d_gene: NA; j_gene: TRBJ2-7; len: 11; CDR3nt: TGCAGTGCTAGGGGGCTCAACGAGCAGTACTTC; CDR3aa: CSARGLNEQYF
v_gene: TRBV7-3; abundance: few; d_gene: NA; j_gene: TRBJ2-6; len: 17; CDR3nt: TGTGCCAGCAGCCCAACCGGGACCTCCGGCGGGGCCAACGTCCTGACTTTC; CDR3aa: CASSPTGTSGGANVLTF
v_gene: TRBV3-1; abundance: NA; d_gene: NA; j_gene: TRBJ2-5; len: 15; CDR3nt: TGTGCCAGCAGCCCCCCCCGAGGCAGGCAAGAGACCCAGTACTTC; CDR3aa: CASSPPRGRQETQYF
v_gene: TRBV30; abundance: NA; d_gene: NA; j_gene: TRBJ1-1; len: 14; CDR3nt: TGTGCCTGGACCTGGTCGGCGGGAGAGACTGAAGCTTTCTTT; CDR3aa: CAWTWSAGETEAFF
v_gene: TRBV6-2/TRBV6-3; abundance: many; d_gene: NA; j_gene: TRBJ2-7; len: 14; CDR3nt: TGTGCCAGCAGATGGGACGGGTTTTCCTACGAGCAGTACTTC; CDR3aa: CASRWDGFSYEQYF
v_gene: TRBV12-3/TRBV12-4; abundance: NA; d_gene: TRBD1; j_gene: TRBJ1-6; len: 18; CDR3nt: TGTGCCAGCAGCAAACCGGGACAGGGGGGAGTCCGGGGCCCACCCCTCCACTTT; CDR3aa: CASSKPGQGGVRGPPLHF
v_gene: TRBV9; abundance: few; d_gene: NA; j_gene: TRBJ2-3; len: 13; CDR3nt: TGTGCCAGCAGCGTAGAGGCCCGAGATACGCAGTATTTT; CDR3aa: CASSVEARDTQYF
v_gene: TRBV12-3/TRBV12-4; abundance: many; d_gene: NA; j_gene: TRBJ1-2; len: 14; CDR3nt: TGTGCCAGCAGTTTAGATTTGGCTAACTATGGCTACACCTTC; CDR3aa: CASSLDLANYGYTF
v_gene: TRBV6-2/TRBV6-3; abundance: few; d_gene: NA; j_gene: TRBJ2-5; len: 17; CDR3nt: TGTGCCAGCAGTCAGAAGAAATCGGGACCAATACAAGAGACCCAGTACTTC; CDR3aa: CASSQKKSGPIQETQYF
v_gene: TRBV12-3/TRBV12-4; abundance: NA; d_gene: TRBD1; j_gene: TRBJ2-7; len: 15; CDR3nt: TGTGCCAGCAGTCCTTCCCGCGGGACAGGGCCCGAGCAGTACTTC; CDR3aa: CASSPSRGTGPEQYF
v_gene: TRBV2; abundance: few; d_gene: NA; j_gene: TRBJ2-2; len: 12; CDR3nt: TGTGCCAGCAGGCCGGACGCCGGGGAGCTGTTTTTT; CDR3aa: CASRPDAGELFF
v_gene: TRBV7-3; abundance: NA; d_gene: NA; j_gene: TRBJ1-1; len: 15; CDR3nt: TGTGCCAGCAGCTTAAATCCGGGAAAGAGCACTGAAGCTTTCTTT; CDR3aa: CASSLNPGKSTEAFF
v_gene: TRBV7-9; abundance: few; d_gene: NA; j_gene: TRBJ2-5; len: 15; CDR3nt: TGTGCCAGCAGCACCCCCAGGGGACCTTCCGTTACCCAGTACTTC; CDR3aa: CASSTPRGPSVTQYF
v_gene: TRBV27; abundance: few; d_gene: TRBD1; j_gene: TRBJ1-4; len: 13; CDR3nt: TGTGCCAGCAGTTACAGGGGGGATGAAAAACTGTTTTTT; CDR3aa: CASSYRGDEKLFF
v_gene: TRBV20-1; abundance: NA; d_gene: NA; j_gene: TRBJ1-3; len: 14; CDR3nt: TGCAGTGCTAGACGGCGAACCTCGGGAGACACCATATATTTT; CDR3aa: CSARRRTSGDTIYF
v_gene: TRBV5-5; abundance: few; d_gene: NA; j_gene: TRBJ2-1; len: 15; CDR3nt: TGTGCCAGCAGCACCGACAGGAGAACCTACAATGAGCAGTTCTTC; CDR3aa: CASSTDRRTYNEQFF
v_gene: TRBV6-5; abundance: few; d_gene: TRBD2; j_gene: TRBJ2-1; len: 16; CDR3nt: TGTGCCAGCAACGGAATCAGGACTAGCGGAAACAATGAGCAGTTCTTC; CDR3aa: CASNGIRTSGNNEQFF
v_gene: TRBV7-9; abundance: few; d_gene: NA; j_gene: TRBJ2-2; len: 11; CDR3nt: TGTGCCAGCAGCTACGCCTGGGAGCTGTTTTTT; CDR3aa: CASSYAWELFF
v_gene: TRBV19; abundance: NA; d_gene: NA; j_gene: TRBJ2-2; len: 17; CDR3nt: TGTGCCAGTAGTCCCTCCCGGGCCATGGCGGACACCGGGGAGCTGTTTTTT; CDR3aa: CASSPSRAMADTGELFF
v_gene: TRBV29-1; abundance: NA; d_gene: NA; j_gene: TRBJ2-3; len: 14; CDR3nt: TGCAGCGTTGACAAGGCGGACAGCACAGATACGCAGTATTTT; CDR3aa: CSVDKADSTDTQYF